This T cell receptor beta chain was recorded in a study of radiation and T cells in renal cell carcinoma. Study summary: Nephrectomy followed 15 Gy stereotactic body radiation by 4 weeks.

The time point is: blood 2 weeks post-SBRT. Treatment reported: 15 Gy SBRT to primary tumor, nephrectomy 4 weeks later. Blood was sampled at baseline, 2 weeks and 4 weeks after SBRT. CDR3 length: 18 amino acids. V dropped 1 base and J dropped 4 bases, with 22 bases sitting between them. Germline assignment: CDR1 MGHRA and CDR2 YSYEKL. Only in-frame clones appear in the TCRdb table, and some are missing; sequencing was by immunoSEQ multiplex PCR. In the table there are 100,000 to 150,000 clones, about four fifths of which are singletons. The table lists this clone with a few counts. Specimen: blood, collected from a patient whose treatment included radiotherapy and nephrectomy. The source is a man aged 45-65 years with renal cell carcinoma. The rearrangement links TRBV4-1 to TRBJ1-1, with D possibly matching TRBD1 (5 bases). CDR3 protein: CASSQAQEGTPWATEAFF. The CDR3 coding sequence is TGCGCCAGCAGCCAAGCCCAGGAAGGGACCCCATGGGCCACTGAAGCTTTCTTT.